This T cell receptor beta chain came from a study of T cells expressing NK-cell markers. UMIs accompanied the 5'RACE template switching by which TCR beta cDNA was made. TCRdb re-called the 5' RACE reads; one entry per CDR3 protein, DNA not given. The sample table includes 550,000 to 600,000 distinct CDR3 sequences. Overall study findings and caveats: For a few donors, these clonotypes were likewise the leading ones in the CD3+CD56-NKG2C+ fraction. Expanded NKG2C+ T cell clones had unclear HCMV specificity.

With respect to this clonotype: Its antigen is unknown.

This CDR3 is 14 amino acids long. Per the germline V gene, CDR1 is SGHRS and CDR2 is YFSETQ. The sequenced material came from blood T cells: a sorted CD56 or NKG2C T cell subset, CD4+ or CD8+ T cells, or bulk PBMC T cells (not recorded which). The V and J genes are TRBV5-1 and TRBJ2-2; TCRdb proposes TRBD1, but this gene call is untestable without DNA. This TCR derives from a man between 18 and 29 years old in good health. The CDR3 loop is CASSERTGHGELFF.